These 15 T cell receptor beta chains came from one sample sequenced in a study of early T cells in non-severe SARS-CoV-2 infection. One entry per CDR3 protein results from TCRdb running MiXCR on the 5' RACE reads. Of about 40,000 distinct CDR3 sequences listed, over 4% are singletons. Material: whole blood. These receptors were taken from an adult who was a healthcare worker with PCR-confirmed SARS-CoV-2 infection or an uninfected control (not recorded which).

The gene calls are TRBV28 and TRBJ2-3; 10 nucleotides match TRBD1. Germline lookup yields CDR1 MDHEN and CDR2 SYDVKM. The J segment lost 3 bases and the V segment lost 6 bases, leaving 6 bases of the junction unmatched. This CDR3 is 15 amino acids long. The CDR3 is CASSRDRGPTDTQYF. CDR3 sequence (DNA): TGTGCCAGCAGCCGGGACAGGGGTCCGACAGATACGCAGTATTTT.

By sample share, this clonotype is medium-sized. V usage is TRBV6-2 or TRBV6-3 and J usage is TRBJ2-7; D ambiguous. Germline-derived CDR1 and CDR2 are MNHEY and SVGEGT. V lost 2 bases and J 0 bases, leaving 8 bases between the germline ends. The CDR3 runs to 14 residues. The CDR3 DNA sequence: TGTGCCAGCAGTTACGACGTGAACTCCTACGAGCAGTACTTC. It yields the protein CASSYDVNSYEQYF.

The chain uses TRBV5-1 and TRBJ1-2; 7 bases are shared with TRBD1. CDR1 is SGHRS and CDR2 is YFSETQ in the germline V gene. V lost 4 bases and J lost 7; bases outside the gene matches: 4. The CDR3 loop spans 12 amino acids. The CDR3 here is CASSTDRAGYTF. CDR3 in DNA: TGCGCCAGCAGCACCGACAGGGCTGGCTACACCTTC. The complete variable domain, with remaining parts taken from reference TRBV5-1 and TRBJ1-2, reads KAGVTQTPRYLIKTRGQQVTLSCSPISGHRSVSWYQQTPGQGLQFLFEYFSETQRNKGNFPGRFSGRQFSNSRSEMNVSTLELGDSALYLCASSTDRAGYTFGSGTRLTVV.

Many counts were recorded for this clonotype. The CDR3 bases are TGTGCCAGCAGTGAAGGCGGGGCTAATGAAAAACTGTTTTTT. Translation: CASSEGGANEKLFF. The J gene is TRBJ1-4, the V gene TRBV25-1, with D unclear. The V end lost 2 bases, the J end lost 3 bases, and 7 bases lay between the germline ends. The CDR3 consists of 14 residues. In germline, CDR1 is MGHDK, CDR2 SYGVNS.

This clonotype appeared many times. The V gene is TRBV29-1, the J gene TRBJ2-1; TRBD1 might be the D (6 bases). The V and J ends lost 5 bases and 4 bases respectively, with 12 bases between them. The germline V gene has CDR1 SQVTM and CDR2 ANQGSEA. The CDR3 is 13 residues long. CDR3: CSVRQGRYNEQFF. The CDR3 bases are TGCAGCGTTCGGCAGGGGAGATACAATGAGCAGTTCTTC.

The chain combines TRBV5-4 with TRBJ1-4; D unclear. V shed 4 bases and J shed 0 bases, with 10 bases lying between them. The V gene's germline CDR1 is SGHNT and CDR2 YYREEE (reference sequence). The CDR3 has 15 residues. CDR3 DNA sequence: TGTGCCAGCAGCATTGACGGTGCAACTAATGAAAAACTGTTTTTT. Translated: CASSIDGATNEKLFF.

This clonotype appeared many times. The genes are TRBV5-3 and TRBJ2-1; the match to TRBD2 covers 7 bases. TRBV5-3 qualifies as an ORF whose function is uncertain. CDR3 length equals 15 residues. The V gene end was trimmed by 0 bases and the J gene end by 3 bases; junction bases not matched to a gene: 3. CDR3 DNA sequence: TGTGCCAGAAGCTTGGCTAGCGGAAACTACAATGAGCAGTTCTTC. This translates into CARSLASGNYNEQFF.

The table lists this clonotype with many counts. The V call is TRBV6-1, the J call TRBJ1-5; 7 bases agree with TRBD1. V trimming: 3 bases; J trimming: 7 bases; junction bases outside the gene matches: 6. CDR1 MNHNS and CDR2 SASEGT come from the germline V gene. This CDR3 is built from 14 residues. In nucleotides, the CDR3 is TGTGCCAGCAGTGATCTAGGGGGCGGGCAGCCCCAGCATTTT. Encoded protein: CASSDLGGGQPQHF.

There are many counts of this clonotype. The CDR3 is CSVSWTGKYYEQYF. The CDR3 DNA sequence: TGCAGCGTTTCTTGGACAGGGAAGTACTACGAGCAGTACTTC. The chain links TRBV29-1 to TRBJ2-7, with 8 bases identical to TRBD1. Germline assignment: CDR1 SQVTM and CDR2 ANQGSEA. This CDR3 has 14 residues. V shed 5 bases and J 3 bases; nucleotides not matched to a gene: 9.

This clonotype came up many times. V gene TRBV7-6 combines with J gene TRBJ1-1, with D hard to call. The germline V gene encodes CDR1 SGHVS and CDR2 FNYEAQ. The CDR3 covers 13 residues. V lost 2 bases and J lost 3, with 7 bases in between. In nucleotides, the CDR3 is TGTGCCAGCAGCTTACTTCAGTACACTGAAGCTTTCTTT. Translation gives CASSLLQYTEAFF.

Many counts were recorded for this clonotype. The chain combines TRBV7-6 with TRBJ2-5, with 7 bases matching TRBD1. Germline values: CDR1 SGHVS, CDR2 FNYEAQ. The CDR3 has 15 residues. V lost 5 bases and J lost 2; bases outside the gene matches: 8. Here the CDR3 reads CASSGGQSLQETQYF. DNA for the CDR3: TGTGCCAGCAGCGGGGGACAGAGCCTACAAGAGACCCAGTACTTC.

This clonotype showed up many times. This chain joins TRBV24-1 and TRBJ2-1; 12 nucleotides match TRBD2. The CDR3 has 17 residues. The germline V gene has CDR1 KGHDR and CDR2 SFDVKD. Trimming cost V 0 bases and J 8 bases; bases outside gene matches: 7. DNA for the CDR3: TGTGCCACCAGTGATTTGTCCTCTAGCGGGAGGGGGGATGAGCAGTTCTTC. Translating it yields CATSDLSSSGRGDEQFF.

Only a few counts were recorded for this clonotype. The chain links TRBV29-1 to TRBJ2-4, with no clear D. Germline V gives CDR1 SQVTM, CDR2 ANQGSEA. The CDR3 spans 15 residues. V was shortened by 2 bases and J by 5 bases, with 16 bases between the two germline ends. CDR3 residues: CSVEWVSNRQNIQYF. The CDR3 DNA is TGCAGCGTTGAATGGGTTAGCAATCGGCAAAACATTCAGTACTTC.

This chain joins TRBV7-2 and TRBJ2-5; TRBD2 agrees at 7 bases. The CDR3 consists of 16 residues. Germline trimming cut 1 base from V and 2 bases from J; bases unmatched to any gene: 7. CDR1 and CDR2 (germline): SGHTA, FQGNSA. The CDR3 nucleotides are TGTGCCAGCAGCTTAGGGTTTTATAGCGGGCAAGAGACCCAGTACTTC. Residues: CASSLGFYSGQETQYF.

Ten or more counts support this clonotype. The chain uses TRBV25-1 and TRBJ2-7; TRBD2 might be the D (6 bases). Between the trimmed V and J ends, which lost 4 bases and 4 bases, there was a span of 17 bases. The CDR3 runs 15 residues. Germline V gene sequence: CDR1 MGHDK, CDR2 SYGVNS. The CDR3 is CASSGRGTGRYEQYF. The CDR3 DNA sequence: TGTGCCAGCAGTGGGAGGGGTACGGGTCGGTACGAGCAGTACTTC.